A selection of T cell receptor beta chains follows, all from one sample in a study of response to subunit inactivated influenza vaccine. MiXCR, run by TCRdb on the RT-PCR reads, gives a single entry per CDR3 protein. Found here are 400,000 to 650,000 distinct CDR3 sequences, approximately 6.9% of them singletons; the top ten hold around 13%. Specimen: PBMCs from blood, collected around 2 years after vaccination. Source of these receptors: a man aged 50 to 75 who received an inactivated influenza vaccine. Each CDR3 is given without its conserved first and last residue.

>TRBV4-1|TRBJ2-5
ASSQNRGRETQY
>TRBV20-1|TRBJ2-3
SARTSMADTQY
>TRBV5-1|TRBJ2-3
ASSVGTGATDTQY
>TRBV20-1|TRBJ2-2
SARGTGSTGELF
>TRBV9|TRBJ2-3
ASSARDYTSTDTQY
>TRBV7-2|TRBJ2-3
ASSLSAGGADTQY
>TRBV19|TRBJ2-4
ASRETGNIQY
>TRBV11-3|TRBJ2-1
ASSLFGQGANEQV
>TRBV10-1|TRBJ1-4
ASSEGNSANEKLF
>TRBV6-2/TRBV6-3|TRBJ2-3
ASSNPGTSGRVAQY
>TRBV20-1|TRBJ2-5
SARDEETQY
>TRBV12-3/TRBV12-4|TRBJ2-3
ASQTSGRADTQY
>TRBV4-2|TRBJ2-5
ASSQVGQGAVETQY
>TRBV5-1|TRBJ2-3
ASSSGPLAGGYSTDTQY
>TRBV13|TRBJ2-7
ASSLNLAGTYEQY
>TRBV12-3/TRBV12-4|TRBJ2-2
ASSRSGPNTGELF
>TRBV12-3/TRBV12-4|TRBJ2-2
ASSAGQPLFGELF
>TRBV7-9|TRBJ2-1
ASSLMGEKQF
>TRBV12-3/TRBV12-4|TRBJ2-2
ASSLRDTGELF
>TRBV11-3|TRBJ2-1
ASSLDRGAYNEQF
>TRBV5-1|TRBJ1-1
ASSTDRANTEAF
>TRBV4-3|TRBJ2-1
ASSQEASGGVVNEQF
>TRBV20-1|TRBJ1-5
SASLGFNQPQH
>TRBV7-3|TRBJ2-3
ASSLSRQGEDTQY
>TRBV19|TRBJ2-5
ASSIQGLAETQY
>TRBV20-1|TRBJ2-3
SARRRSGGATDTQY
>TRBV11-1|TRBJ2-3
ASSPDWGPDTQY
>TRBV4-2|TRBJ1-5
ASSQEKGQPQH
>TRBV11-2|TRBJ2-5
ASSLGLAQGTQY
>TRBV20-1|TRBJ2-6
SAGGLGSSGANVLT
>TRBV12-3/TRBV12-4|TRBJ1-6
ASSPGGGLH
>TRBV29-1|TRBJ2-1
SVEFGGNFNEQF
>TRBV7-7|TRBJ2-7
ASSRGPGTYEQY
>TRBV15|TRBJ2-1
ATSLIGLGRWTSGEYNEQF
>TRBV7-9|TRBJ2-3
ASSERGNSGTDTQY
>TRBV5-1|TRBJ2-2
ASSRNGQGNTGELF
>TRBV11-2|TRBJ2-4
ASSSVAIQY